A single sample is the source of the 17 T cell receptor beta chains below, sequenced in a study of T cells in Graves' hyperthyroidism and ophthalmopathy. Amplification yielded TCR beta CDR3 regions, with RNA transcripts as the source. An initial round of RT-PCR targeting the TCR CDR3 relied on the HTBI primer set. TCRdb used MiXCR to reprocess the multiplex PCR reads, holding one entry per CDR3 protein. The table has approximately 400,000 distinct CDR3 sequences, 20% to 25% seen once. Specimen: blood. The receptor set was obtained from a man in his fifties or sixties with Graves' hyperthyroidism.

The genes are TRBV29-1 and TRBJ1-1, with 10 bases fitting TRBD1. V dropped 6 bases and J dropped 3; count of bases not matched to a gene: 10. This CDR3 spans 15 amino acids. Germline-derived CDR1 and CDR2 are SQVTM and ANQGSEA. CDR3 in DNA: TGCAGCGTCCGGGACAGGGGCCTGGAGGACACTGAAGCTTTCTTT. This encodes CSVRDRGLEDTEAFF.

J is TRBJ2-7 and V is TRBV4-2; a weak D match, TRBD2 (5 bases). Trimming shortened V by 0 bases and J by 1 base, and 10 bases separated the two germline ends. The CDR3 has 15 amino acids. The V gene's germline CDR1 is LGHNA and CDR2 YNFKEQ. For the CDR3, the DNA is TGTGCCAGCAGCCAAGACGGCGCGGGTTCCTACGAGCAGTACTTC. It specifies CASSQDGAGSYEQYF.

This clonotype was counted between two and nine times. The V call is TRBV6-7, the J call TRBJ2-3; 13 bases are a match to TRBD2. TRBV6-7 is an ORF, and what it does is uncertain. The CDR3 sequence is 17 residues long. V shed 6 bases and J 2 bases; nucleotides not matched to a gene: 8. Here the CDR3 reads CASSIGTSGTYTDTQYF. The CDR3 DNA reads TGTGCCAGCAGCATTGGGACTAGCGGGACCTACACAGATACGCAGTATTTT.

The chain joins TRBV29-1 to TRBJ2-3; TRBD2 is a possible D gene (6 bases). The V gene's germline CDR1 is SQVTM and CDR2 ANQGSEA. Between the trimmed V and J ends, which lost 6 bases and 0 bases, there was a span of 10 bases. The CDR3 loop spans 13 amino acids. The CDR3 DNA follows: TGCAGCGTAGTAGCGGAAAGCACAGATACGCAGTATTTT. This translates into CSVVAESTDTQYF.

V is TRBV20-1 and J is TRBJ2-7, with D perhaps matching TRBD1 (5 bases). The CDR3 is 14 amino acids. Germline V gene data show CDR1 as DFQATT and CDR2 as SNEGSKA (reference sequence). The ends were cut back, 2 bases at V and 2 bases at J, with 13 bases in the middle. The CDR3 nucleotides read TGCAGTGCTAGACAACAGGCGAGAGCCTACGAGCAGTACTTC. It translates to CSARQQARAYEQYF.

This clonotype was detected many times. The chain links TRBV5-1 to TRBJ2-1; 7 bases match TRBD1. CDR3 length: 13 amino acids. Trimming took 5 bases from V and 6 from J; bases not matched to a gene: 5. Germline values: CDR1 SGHRS, CDR2 YFSETQ. The chain's CDR3 is CASSQGTVNEQFF. CDR3 DNA sequence: TGCGCCAGCAGTCAAGGGACAGTCAATGAGCAGTTCTTC.

The V and J genes are TRBV5-1 and TRBJ2-3, with TRBD1 identical over 9 bases. The germline V gene has CDR1 SGHRS and CDR2 YFSETQ. The CDR3 length is 14 residues. The V and J ends lost 6 bases and 5 bases, in that order; junction bases with no gene match: 7. CDR3 protein: CASIPGQGRDTQYF. The CDR3 nucleotides read TGCGCCAGCATCCCGGGACAGGGACGAGATACGCAGTATTTT. The variable domain in full, completed from reference TRBV5-1 and TRBJ2-3, reads KAGVTQTPRYLIKTRGQQVTLSCSPISGHRSVSWYQQTPGQGLQFLFEYFSETQRNKGNFPGRFSGRQFSNSRSEMNVSTLELGDSALYLCASIPGQGRDTQYFGPGTRLTVL.

The CDR3 DNA follows: TGTGCCAGCAGCCTTGTCCCGGGACAGCGTCAGCCCCAGCATTTT. Protein product: CASSLVPGQRQPQHF. The rearrangement joins TRBV6-2 or TRBV6-3 to TRBJ1-5; the match to TRBD1 covers 7 bases. This CDR3 is built from 15 residues. V shed 6 bases, J shed 6 bases, and the junction held 11 bases outside the gene matches. Germline V lookup: CDR1 MNHEY, CDR2 SVGEGT.

There are a few counts of this clonotype. The chain has TRBV30 and TRBJ2-7, with TRBD2 matching over 8 bases. With 0 bases clipped from V and 6 bases from J, the junction kept 7 bases outside the gene matches. The CDR3 sequence is 14 residues long. Looked up from germline, CDR1 is GTSNPN and CDR2 is SVGIG (reference sequence). This CDR3 is CAWSVPGRAGEQYF. CDR3 coding DNA: TGTGCCTGGAGTGTCCCCGGGAGGGCCGGCGAGCAGTACTTC.

The chain combines TRBV12-3 or TRBV12-4 with TRBJ2-1, with 9 bases identical to TRBD2. Trimming at V came to 2 bases and at J to 6 bases, leaving 8 bases not matched to a gene. The CDR3 runs to 16 residues. CDR3 region: CASSLNRGLALNEQFF. The CDR3 coding sequence is TGTGCCAGCAGTTTAAACCGGGGACTAGCCCTCAATGAGCAGTTCTTC.

This rearrangement joins TRBV27 to TRBJ2-7, with 8 bases that match TRBD1. Germline CDR1 is MNHEY and CDR2 is SMNVEV (reference sequence). The trim removed 2 bases at V and 3 bases at J, leaving 15 bases unmatched. The CDR3 contains 18 residues. The CDR3 DNA is TGTGCCAGCAGTTTAAAGGTCCCGACAGGGGTCTCGATCTACGAGCAGTACTTC. As protein: CASSLKVPTGVSIYEQYF.

V usage is TRBV29-1 and J usage is TRBJ1-2; 9 bases are a match to TRBD1. Germline loops: CDR1 SQVTM, CDR2 ANQGSEA. This CDR3 contains 13 residues. The V and J ends lost 6 bases and 4 bases, in that order; junction bases with no gene match: 6. CDR3 DNA sequence: TGCAGCGTAGAGGACAGGGGAATCTATGGCTACACCTTC. Translating it yields CSVEDRGIYGYTF.

The V gene is TRBV29-1, the J gene TRBJ2-5; D call uncertain. This CDR3 is 13 amino acids long. The germline CDR1 and CDR2 sequences are SQVTM and ANQGSEA. V was trimmed by 4 bases and J by 3 bases, leaving 12 bases between them. CDR3 region: CSVAFTIKETQYF. CDR3 nucleotides: TGCAGCGTTGCCTTCACTATTAAAGAGACCCAGTACTTC.

This clonotype has a handful of counts. The chain recombines TRBV2 with TRBJ2-1; D gene unclear. Trimming removed 7 bases from V and 2 bases from J, with 15 bases in between. In germline, CDR1 is SNHLY, CDR2 FYNNEI. CDR3 length equals 15 residues. CDR3 protein: CASTSLGSPYNEQFF. In DNA form, the CDR3 reads TGTGCCAGCACCTCCCTTGGCAGTCCCTACAATGAGCAGTTCTTC. Based on the CDR3 plus reference TRBV2 and TRBJ2-1, the full variable domain is EPEVTQTPSHQVTQMGQEVILRCVPISNHLYFYWYRQILGQKVEFLVSFYNNEISEKSEIFDDQFSVERPDGSNFTLKIRSTKLEDSAMYFCASTSLGSPYNEQFFGPGTRLTVL.

The J gene is TRBJ2-7, the V gene TRBV6-1; no clear D gene. The V end lost 2 bases, the J end lost 2 bases, and 10 bases lay between the germline ends. Germline CDR1 MNHNS, CDR2 SASEGT. The CDR3 has 14 amino acids. In DNA form, the CDR3 reads TGTGCCAGCAGTGAATGGACCGAGACCTACGAGCAGTACTTC. Translation gives CASSEWTETYEQYF.

A few counts support this clonotype. This chain links TRBV7-2 with TRBJ2-7, with 8 bases aligning to TRBD1. The CDR3 has 13 amino acids. J was trimmed by 0 bases and V by 9 bases; bases with no gene match: 4. The germline V gene has CDR1 SGHTA and CDR2 FQGNSA. Here the CDR3 reads CASNGQGSYEQYF. The DNA for the CDR3 is TGTGCCAGTAATGGACAGGGCTCCTACGAGCAGTACTTC.

This clonotype was seen at least ten times. V and J are TRBV6-1 and TRBJ2-2, with 8 nucleotides matching TRBD2. Per the germline V gene, CDR1 is MNHNS and CDR2 is SASEGT. This CDR3 has 16 amino acids. J was trimmed by 6 bases and V by 7 bases; bases with no gene match: 13. CDR3 region: CASKSGLGDGAGELFF. The CDR3 coding sequence is TGTGCCAGCAAATCGGGACTAGGCGATGGGGCCGGGGAGCTGTTTTTT.